The 15 T cell receptor beta chains presented below share a single source sample, sequenced in a study of OX40 agonist ivuxolimab in advanced cancers. Some clones are missing from TCRdb's copy, which holds only in-frame ones; the method was immunoSEQ multiplex PCR. The sample consists of 75,000 to 95,000 clones, roughly nine tenths of them appearing once. This material consisted of CD4+ or CD8+ T cells sorted from blood, taken in a trial of the OX40 agonist ivuxolimab. The receptors derive from an adult with an advanced solid tumor such as melanoma, head and neck, liver or kidney cancer.

This clone appeared a single time. The J gene is TRBJ2-1, the V gene TRBV7-3; the match to TRBD2 covers 10 bases. The V gene's germline CDR1 is SGHTA and CDR2 FQGTGA. This CDR3 spans 14 amino acids. V shed 5 bases and J 2 bases; nucleotides not matched to a gene: 0. As DNA, the CDR3 is TGTGCCAGCAGCACTAGCGGGGCCTACAATGAGCAGTTCTTC. Residues: CASSTSGAYNEQFF.

This clone was recorded once. The chain carries TRBV5-1 and TRBJ2-3; maybe TRBD1 (6 bases). CDR3 size: 15 residues. Trimming took 6 bases from V and 6 from J, leaving 20 bases between them. The germline V gene encodes CDR1 SGHRS and CDR2 YFSETQ. CDR3 in amino acids: CASTQGDLNLDTQYF. CDR3 nucleotides: TGCGCCAGCACACAGGGAGATCTCAATTTGGATACGCAGTATTTT.

The V gene is TRBV11-2, the J gene TRBJ1-1; D ambiguous. This CDR3 has 16 amino acids. With 4 bases removed from V and 2 bases from J, the gap between germline ends came to 17 bases. CDR1 and CDR2 (germline): SGHAT, FQNNGV. CDR3 sequence reads: CASSSQPGRGNTEAFF. Here the CDR3 DNA reads TGTGCCAGCAGCTCCCAACCGGGGAGAGGTAACACTGAAGCTTTCTTT.

The chain carries TRBV5-4 and TRBJ2-3, with 9 bases aligning to TRBD1. The CDR3 length is 15 residues. Trimming cost V 2 bases and J 3 bases; bases outside gene matches: 4. Germline CDR1 SGHNT, CDR2 YYREEE (reference sequence). The CDR3 here is CASSLSGQGTDTQYF. CDR3 bases: TGTGCCAGCAGCTTAAGTGGACAGGGGACAGATACGCAGTATTTT.

This rearrangement joins TRBV19 to TRBJ2-1, with TRBD2 matching over 9 bases. J was trimmed by 1 base and V by 0 bases; bases with no gene match: 13. Germline loops: CDR1 LNHDA, CDR2 SQIVND (reference sequence). This CDR3 comprises 20 residues. CDR3 DNA sequence: TGTGCCAGTAGTATAGATCGGGGTAGCGGGAGCAAACTGTCCTACAATGAGCAGTTCTTC. It codes for CASSIDRGSGSKLSYNEQFF.

The CDR3 loop is CASSFLNRRDGYTF. In DNA, the CDR3 is TGTGCCAGCAGCTTCCTAAACAGGCGTGATGGCTACACCTTC. The rearrangement links TRBV7-9 to TRBJ1-2, with D possibly matching TRBD1 (5 bases). Germline V gene lookup returns CDR1 SEHNR and CDR2 FQNEAQ (reference sequence). CDR3 length: 14 amino acids. V lost 3 bases and J lost 6, with 14 bases in between.

The V and J genes are TRBV6-6 and TRBJ1-2; the D is unclear. Germline V lookup: CDR1 MNHNY, CDR2 SVGAGI (reference sequence). The V and J ends lost 5 bases and 8 bases respectively, with 9 bases between them. This CDR3 spans 11 amino acids. In nucleotides, the CDR3 is TGTGCCAGCAGTGACCCCAGGGGCTACACCTTC. Residues: CASSDPRGYTF.

The CDR3 sequence: CASARDRGDEQYF. DNA of the CDR3: TGTGCCAGCGCCCGGGACAGGGGCGACGAGCAGTACTTC. The V and J genes are TRBV19 and TRBJ2-7; 10 nucleotides line up with TRBD1. V gave up 9 bases and J gave up 5 bases; unmatched junction bases: 7. Germline CDR1 and CDR2: LNHDA and SQIVND (reference sequence). The CDR3 extends over 13 amino acids. Full variable domain (remainder filled in from reference TRBV19 and TRBJ2-7): DGGITQSPKYLFRKEGQNVTLSCEQNLNHDAMYWYRQDPGQGLRLIYYSQIVNDFQKGDIAEGYSVSREKKESFPLTVTSAQKNPTAFYLCASARDRGDEQYFGPGTRLTVT.

The V call is TRBV5-1, the J call TRBJ2-4; no reliable D call. The germline V gene has CDR1 SGHRS and CDR2 YFSETQ. The CDR3 extends over 16 amino acids. V shed 3 bases and J shed 0 bases, with 13 bases lying between them. Here the CDR3 reads CASSSTTAIAKNIQYF. The CDR3 DNA reads as TGCGCCAGCAGCTCAACTACAGCCATAGCCAAAAACATTCAGTACTTC.

This chain joins TRBV30 and TRBJ2-5; the D gene is possibly TRBD2 (5 bases). The CDR3 contains 13 residues. In germline, CDR1 is GTSNPN, CDR2 SVGIG (reference sequence). V dropped 3 bases and J dropped 4 bases, with 12 bases sitting between them. DNA of the CDR3: TGTGCCTGGAGAGTAGGAGGTGGAGAGACCCAGTACTTC. Its protein is CAWRVGGGETQYF.

This rearrangement joins TRBV7-9 to TRBJ1-1; D is uncertain. The CDR3 consists of 12 residues. Trimming removed 5 bases at V and 5 bases at J, with 9 bases between. Per the germline V gene, CDR1 is SEHNR and CDR2 is FQNEAQ (reference sequence). In nucleotides, the CDR3 is TGTGCCAGCAGCCCTATGGATACTGAAGCTTTCTTT. Translating it yields CASSPMDTEAFF. Based on the CDR3 plus reference TRBV7-9 and TRBJ1-1, the full variable domain is DTGVSQNPRHKITKRGQNVTFRCDPISEHNRLYWYRQTLGQGPEFLTYFQNEAQLEKSRLLSDRFSAERPKGSFSTLEIQRTEQGDSAMYLCASSPMDTEAFFGQGTRLTVV.

The CDR3, as DNA: TGTGCCAGCAGTGAATTCGGGGCGAACACTGAAGCTTTCTTT. This encodes CASSEFGANTEAFF. V usage is TRBV2 and J usage is TRBJ1-1, with a tentative D call TRBD1 (5 bases). The CDR3 extends over 14 amino acids. V lost 2 bases, J lost 1 base, and 8 bases lay in between. Germline-derived CDR1 and CDR2 are SNHLY and FYNNEI.

The rearrangement joins TRBV27 to TRBJ2-3, with D possibly TRBD2 on 5 matching bases. V was cut by 5 bases and J by 5 bases, with 14 bases left in between. The CDR3 loop spans 14 amino acids. Germline V CDR1 and CDR2: MNHEY, SMNVEV (reference sequence). The chain's CDR3 is CASSPSDWRDTQYF. The CDR3 nucleotides are TGTGCCAGCAGTCCGTCGGACTGGAGAGATACGCAGTATTTT.

V usage is TRBV7-8 and J usage is TRBJ2-3; 15 bases match TRBD2. J lost 8 bases, V lost 7 bases, and 13 bases had no gene match. Germline CDR1 is SGHVS and CDR2 is FQNEAQ. The CDR3 is 17 residues long. This chain's CDR3 is CASTGLAGGIWGGTQYF. The CDR3 DNA reads TGTGCCAGCACGGGACTAGCGGGAGGTATTTGGGGTGGTACGCAGTATTTT.

The chain is built from TRBV27 and TRBJ1-1; D might be TRBD1 (5 bases). Germline V lookup: CDR1 MNHEY, CDR2 SMNVEV (reference sequence). V dropped 5 bases and J dropped 0 bases, with 10 bases sitting between them. This CDR3 contains 14 residues. The CDR3 loop reads CASSVGTVNTEAFF. The CDR3 DNA reads TGTGCCAGCAGTGTCGGGACGGTGAACACTGAAGCTTTCTTT.